Below, 15 T cell receptor beta chains from the same sample are listed, as sequenced in a study of T cell responses to AZD1222 COVID-19 vaccine. Only in-frame clones appear in the TCRdb table, and some are missing; sequencing was by immunoSEQ multiplex PCR. The top ten clones hold about 3% of a sample with more than 85,000 clones, 80% to 90% of them seen once. Sequencing used peripheral blood, obtained on day 0 of AZD1222 vaccination. All receptors come from an adult in good health.

The chain joins TRBV28 to TRBJ1-3; D gene ambiguous. In germline, CDR1 is MDHEN, CDR2 SYDVKM. The CDR3 runs 12 residues. With 6 bases removed from V and 7 bases from J, the gap between germline ends came to 10 bases. The CDR3 DNA reads TGTGCCAGCAGAGATGACATGAACACCATATATTTT. Translating it yields CASRDDMNTIYF.

The J gene is TRBJ1-2, the V gene TRBV29-1; D uncertain. CDR1 and CDR2 (germline): SQVTM, ANQGSEA. V was trimmed by 6 bases and J by 1 base, leaving 6 bases between them. The CDR3 has 11 residues. The CDR3 is CSVHLNYGYTF. CDR3 DNA: TGCAGCGTACACCTTAACTATGGCTACACCTTC.

The chain is built from TRBV5-1 and TRBJ1-4; 8 nucleotides line up with TRBD1. Germline V gives CDR1 SGHRS, CDR2 YFSETQ. V gave up 0 bases and J gave up 9 bases; unmatched junction bases: 13. The CDR3 has 17 amino acids. The CDR3 is CASSLVTGRQGRQKLFF. The CDR3 DNA sequence: TGCGCCAGCAGCTTGGTAACGGGGAGACAGGGGAGGCAAAAACTGTTTTTT.

The rearrangement links TRBV27 to TRBJ1-2; D gene uncertain. Germline loops: CDR1 MNHEY, CDR2 SMNVEV (reference sequence). This CDR3 has 13 residues. V dropped 11 bases and J dropped 0 bases, with 13 bases sitting between them. The CDR3 loop is CAAGGVANYGYTF. Here the CDR3 DNA reads TGTGCCGCGGGAGGAGTTGCTAACTATGGCTACACCTTC.

This rearrangement joins TRBV11-1 to TRBJ2-5; D might be TRBD2 (5 bases). CDR1 is SGHAT and CDR2 is FQDESV in the germline V gene (reference sequence). The CDR3 totals 15 residues. V lost 6 bases and J lost 3, with 17 bases in between. CDR3 in amino acids: CASSYVGSWEETQYF. The CDR3 nucleotides are TGTGCCAGCAGTTATGTGGGGAGCTGGGAAGAGACCCAGTACTTC.

V is TRBV19 and J is TRBJ1-1; D remains unclear. The V end lost 3 bases, the J end lost 1 base, and 6 bases lay between the germline ends. Germline values: CDR1 LNHDA, CDR2 SQIVND (reference sequence). The CDR3 consists of 13 residues. The CDR3 region is CASSILWNTEAFF. DNA for the CDR3: TGTGCCAGTAGTATTTTGTGGAACACTGAAGCTTTCTTT.

This clone has just a few counts. V usage is TRBV19 and J usage is TRBJ1-5; the D gene is possibly TRBD1 (5 bases). The germline gives CDR1 LNHDA, CDR2 SQIVND (reference sequence). The CDR3 length is 17 residues. The germline V and J ends were trimmed by 6 bases and 0 bases, with 18 bases remaining between them. This chain's CDR3 is CASRPNKGPYSNQPQHF. CDR3 DNA sequence: TGTGCCAGTAGGCCAAATAAGGGACCTTATAGCAATCAGCCCCAGCATTTT.

The CDR3 DNA reads TGTGCCATCAGACCGGGACAGATCAACTCTGGAAACACCATATATTTT. Its protein product is CAIRPGQINSGNTIYF. The chain has TRBV10-3 and TRBJ1-3; 7 positions agree with TRBD1. This CDR3 comprises 16 residues. The trim removed 6 bases at V and 0 bases at J, leaving 8 bases unmatched. The germline CDR1 and CDR2 sequences are ENHRY and SYGVKD.

V is TRBV14 and J is TRBJ1-2; D not resolved. The germline CDR1 and CDR2 sequences are SGHDN and FVKESK. V was cut by 0 bases and J by 5 bases, with 13 bases left in between. This CDR3 contains 15 residues. CDR3 region: CASSQDKGAGYGYTF. In DNA form, the CDR3 reads TGTGCCAGCAGCCAAGATAAGGGCGCGGGGTATGGCTACACCTTC.

The chain uses TRBV7-2 and TRBJ2-7; D gene uncertain. V lost 3 bases and J lost 1, with 7 bases in between. This CDR3 is 13 amino acids long. CDR1 and CDR2 (germline): SGHTA, FQGNSA. CDR3 sequence (DNA): TGTGCCAGCAGCTTTCGGGCTTCCTACGAGCAGTACTTC. Its protein product is CASSFRASYEQYF. Together with reference TRBV7-2 and TRBJ2-7, the CDR3 gives the full variable domain: GAGVSQSPSNKVTEKGKDVELRCDPISGHTALYWYRQSLGQGLEFLIYFQGNSAPDKSGLPSDRFSAERTGGSVSTLTIQRTQQEDSAVYLCASSFRASYEQYFGPGTRLTVT.

This clone came up a few times. The CDR3 DNA reads TGTGCCAGCAGCTACACCGAGTATGGCTACACCTTC. This translates into CASSYTEYGYTF. V is TRBV28 and J is TRBJ1-2; D uncertain. The CDR3 consists of 12 residues. Between the trimmed V and J ends, which lost 6 bases and 5 bases, there was a span of 10 bases. The germline V gene has CDR1 MDHEN and CDR2 SYDVKM.

The chain uses TRBV7-6 and TRBJ2-3, with 8 bases matching TRBD2. Per the germline V gene, CDR1 is SGHVS and CDR2 is FNYEAQ. The V gene end was trimmed by 0 bases and the J gene end by 1 base; junction bases not matched to a gene: 3. This CDR3 comprises 16 residues. The CDR3 nucleotides are TGTGCCAGCAGCTTAGCCGCGGGGGGAGGCACAGATACGCAGTATTTT. As protein: CASSLAAGGGTDTQYF.

The chain combines TRBV4-3 with TRBJ1-1, with TRBD1 as a possible D gene (6 bases). V lost 1 base and J lost 9, with 21 bases in between. The CDR3 spans 16 residues. CDR1 and CDR2 (germline): LGHNA, YSLEER. The CDR3 region has the DNA TGCGCCAGCAGCCAAGGACCTTCAGGGGTGGGGAGTAAAGCTTTCTTT. The encoded protein is CASSQGPSGVGSKAFF.

This clone was found once. The V gene is TRBV6-1, the J gene TRBJ2-1; 10 bases line up with TRBD2. CDR3 size: 14 residues. V gave up 0 bases and J gave up 10 bases; unmatched junction bases: 3. The germline gives CDR1 MNHNS, CDR2 SASEGT. This chain's CDR3 is CASSEAASGGEQFF. The CDR3 nucleotides read TGTGCCAGCAGTGAAGCGGCTAGCGGGGGCGAGCAGTTCTTC.

The CDR3 region is CASKHTYSANYGYTF. CDR3 nucleotide sequence: TGTGCCAGCAAACACACTTACTCAGCTAACTATGGCTACACCTTC. This rearrangement joins TRBV4-2 to TRBJ1-2; D remains ambiguous. In germline, CDR1 is LGHNA, CDR2 YNFKEQ. Trimming left V 7 bases short and J 0 bases short, with 15 bases between. The CDR3 runs to 15 residues.